The rows below give T cell receptor beta chains drawn from one sample of a study of T cell repertoires in cytomegalovirus infection. Each CDR3 protein is one row after TCRdb ran MiXCR on the reads. The sample lists some 230,000 distinct CDR3 sequences; about 20% were seen once. The specimen was CD8+ T cells from PBMCs. The receptors were sampled from a human donor in good health (CMV status not recorded). Some clones in this sample may be carry-over from other donors' samples. Each CDR3 is given with its conserved first and last residue. A D gene is named only where the DNA matches it firmly.

v_gene: TRBV7-9
d_gene: -
j_gene: TRBJ2-3
CDR3aa: CASSPKRQDSSFTDTQYF

v_gene: TRBV20-1
d_gene: -
j_gene: TRBJ1-2
CDR3aa: CSARNPGTYGYTF

v_gene: TRBV7-6
d_gene: -
j_gene: TRBJ2-5
CDR3aa: CASSSLEETQYF

v_gene: TRBV15
d_gene: TRBD1
j_gene: TRBJ1-4
CDR3aa: CATGPTGVNEKLFF

v_gene: TRBV18
d_gene: -
j_gene: TRBJ2-2
CDR3aa: CASSRGFVNTGELFF

v_gene: TRBV11-2
d_gene: -
j_gene: TRBJ2-2
CDR3aa: CASSSWTELNTGELFF

v_gene: TRBV2
d_gene: -
j_gene: TRBJ1-2
CDR3aa: CASSEVRTSNYGYTF

v_gene: TRBV7-9
d_gene: -
j_gene: TRBJ2-1
CDR3aa: CASSPATGRNEQFF

v_gene: TRBV25-1
d_gene: -
j_gene: TRBJ2-7
CDR3aa: CASSYGAELFPYEQYF

v_gene: TRBV5-6
d_gene: TRBD1
j_gene: TRBJ1-2
CDR3aa: CASRYQGAYGYTF

v_gene: TRBV12-3/TRBV12-4
d_gene: -
j_gene: TRBJ2-1
CDR3aa: CASSLGGLEFF

v_gene: TRBV7-8
d_gene: TRBD1
j_gene: TRBJ1-4
CDR3aa: CASSLRGNAVDRATEKLFF

v_gene: TRBV29-1
d_gene: -
j_gene: TRBJ1-2
CDR3aa: CSVDAGDGYTF

v_gene: TRBV7-4
d_gene: -
j_gene: TRBJ1-3
CDR3aa: CASSLVGGGAGNTIYF

v_gene: TRBV5-1
d_gene: -
j_gene: TRBJ1-1
CDR3aa: CASSLDPQGPNTEAFF

v_gene: TRBV14
d_gene: -
j_gene: TRBJ2-7
CDR3aa: CASSQGQTYEQYF

v_gene: TRBV27
d_gene: -
j_gene: TRBJ2-7
CDR3aa: CASSQGLSYEQYF

v_gene: TRBV20-1
d_gene: -
j_gene: TRBJ1-1
CDR3aa: CSARDPPDAFF

v_gene: TRBV20-1
d_gene: -
j_gene: TRBJ2-1
CDR3aa: CSVAPEQFF

v_gene: TRBV24-1
d_gene: -
j_gene: TRBJ1-2
CDR3aa: CATRDTYGYTF

v_gene: TRBV7-9
d_gene: -
j_gene: TRBJ2-1
CDR3aa: CASRNSNSYNEQFF

v_gene: TRBV19
d_gene: -
j_gene: TRBJ1-2
CDR3aa: CASLSDGYTF

v_gene: TRBV9
d_gene: -
j_gene: TRBJ2-1
CDR3aa: CASSSQGGAYNEQFF

v_gene: TRBV7-9
d_gene: -
j_gene: TRBJ1-2
CDR3aa: CASSSRQDLYGYTF

v_gene: TRBV5-4
d_gene: -
j_gene: TRBJ2-7
CDR3aa: CASSLFTGEQYF

v_gene: TRBV7-2
d_gene: -
j_gene: TRBJ2-2
CDR3aa: CASSLAQTANTGELFF

v_gene: TRBV7-6
d_gene: -
j_gene: TRBJ2-4
CDR3aa: CASSPQDSVNIQYF

v_gene: TRBV11-2
d_gene: TRBD2
j_gene: TRBJ2-1
CDR3aa: CASSHTSGEQFF

v_gene: TRBV2
d_gene: TRBD2
j_gene: TRBJ2-7
CDR3aa: CASSGTSGGAYEQYF

v_gene: TRBV2
d_gene: TRBD1
j_gene: TRBJ2-1
CDR3aa: CASTHYPRDRVYNEQFF

v_gene: TRBV2
d_gene: -
j_gene: TRBJ1-1
CDR3aa: CASSPGQTEAFF

v_gene: TRBV12-3/TRBV12-4
d_gene: -
j_gene: TRBJ2-1
CDR3aa: CASRGDILDASDEQFF

v_gene: TRBV4-1
d_gene: -
j_gene: TRBJ2-1
CDR3aa: CASSPGEAYNEQFF

v_gene: TRBV12-3/TRBV12-4
d_gene: TRBD1
j_gene: TRBJ2-1
CDR3aa: CASTVPGQGGNEQFF

v_gene: TRBV20-1
d_gene: -
j_gene: TRBJ2-3
CDR3aa: CSARVLAAPDTQYF

v_gene: TRBV28
d_gene: TRBD1
j_gene: TRBJ2-5
CDR3aa: CASRGQGFETQYF

v_gene: TRBV10-3
d_gene: TRBD2
j_gene: TRBJ2-1
CDR3aa: CAISELGEGNEQFF

v_gene: TRBV7-2
d_gene: -
j_gene: TRBJ2-7
CDR3aa: CASSKPDGSYYEQYF

v_gene: TRBV29-1
d_gene: TRBD1
j_gene: TRBJ2-1
CDR3aa: CSVELLKGAYEQFF

v_gene: TRBV7-9
d_gene: -
j_gene: TRBJ1-2
CDR3aa: CASSLTGDGYTF

v_gene: TRBV19
d_gene: -
j_gene: TRBJ1-5
CDR3aa: CASSTQDGSNQPQHF

v_gene: TRBV6-6
d_gene: TRBD2
j_gene: TRBJ2-1
CDR3aa: CASSATSGGAMGQFF

v_gene: TRBV7-2
d_gene: TRBD1
j_gene: TRBJ1-2
CDR3aa: CASSPGTGGGYGYTF

v_gene: TRBV7-2
d_gene: -
j_gene: TRBJ1-1
CDR3aa: CASSLSGVGNTEAFF